This T cell receptor beta chain was identified in a study of CD8 T cells in ankylosing spondylitis. Study observations and caveats: Within ankylosing spondylitis blood, a TCR beta motif made up of seven to nine highly homologous variants appeared to be characteristic.

This clonotype was observed many times. Its antigen is not known. Libraries of TCR beta came from quantitative 5'-RACE with molecular barcodes. TCRdb analysed the 5' RACE reads with MiXCR anew, one entry per CDR3 protein. The sample lists around 100,000 distinct CDR3 sequences; about 9% were seen once. Germline CDR1 and CDR2: LGHDT and YNNKEL (reference sequence). The CDR3 extends over 15 amino acids. V lost 4 bases to trimming and J lost 1 base, with 12 bases between them. The chain uses TRBV3-1 and TRBJ2-3; D may be TRBD2 (5 bases). Sample: blood, either unsorted or a sorted T cell fraction (not recorded which). The clonotype originates from a male donor with ankylosing spondylitis. The CDR3 DNA is TGTGCCAGCAGCCCCGACTACCAGGGCACAGATACGCAGTATTTT. Residues: CASSPDYQGTDTQYF.